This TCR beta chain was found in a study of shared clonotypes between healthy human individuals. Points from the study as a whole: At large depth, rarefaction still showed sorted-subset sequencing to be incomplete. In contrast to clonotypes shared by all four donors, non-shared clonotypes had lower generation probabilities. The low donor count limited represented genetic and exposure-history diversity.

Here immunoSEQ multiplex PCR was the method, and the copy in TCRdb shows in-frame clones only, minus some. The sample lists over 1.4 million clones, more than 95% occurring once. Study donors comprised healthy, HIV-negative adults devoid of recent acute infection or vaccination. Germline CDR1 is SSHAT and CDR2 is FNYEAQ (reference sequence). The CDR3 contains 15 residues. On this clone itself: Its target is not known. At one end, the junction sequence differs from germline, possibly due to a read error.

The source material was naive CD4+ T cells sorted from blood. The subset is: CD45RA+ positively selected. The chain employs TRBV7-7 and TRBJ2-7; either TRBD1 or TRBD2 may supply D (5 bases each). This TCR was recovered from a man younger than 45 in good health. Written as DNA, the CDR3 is TGTGCTAGCAGCTTAGCGCAGGGAACCTCCTACGAGCAGTACTTC. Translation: CASSLAQGTSYEQYF. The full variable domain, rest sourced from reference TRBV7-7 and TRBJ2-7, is GAGVSQSPRYKVTKRGQDVTLRCDPISSHATLYWYQQALGQGPEFLTYFNYEAQPDKSGLPSDRFSAERPEGSISTLTIQRTEQRDSAMYRCASSLAQGTSYEQYFGPGTRLTVT.